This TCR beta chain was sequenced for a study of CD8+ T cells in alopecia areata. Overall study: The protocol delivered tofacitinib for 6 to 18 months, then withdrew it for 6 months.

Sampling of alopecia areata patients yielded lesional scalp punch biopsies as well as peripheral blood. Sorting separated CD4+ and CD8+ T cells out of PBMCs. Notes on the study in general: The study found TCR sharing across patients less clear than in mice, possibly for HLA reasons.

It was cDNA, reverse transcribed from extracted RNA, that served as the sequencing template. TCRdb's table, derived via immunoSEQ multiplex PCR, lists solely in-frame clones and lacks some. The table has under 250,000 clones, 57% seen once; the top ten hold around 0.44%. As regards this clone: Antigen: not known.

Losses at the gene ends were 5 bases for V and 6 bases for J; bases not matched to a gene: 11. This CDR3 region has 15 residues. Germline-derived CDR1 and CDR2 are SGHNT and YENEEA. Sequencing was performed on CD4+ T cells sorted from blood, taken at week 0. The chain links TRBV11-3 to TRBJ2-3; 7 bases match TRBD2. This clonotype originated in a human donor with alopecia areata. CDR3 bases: TGTGCCAGCAGCCGATCGACTAGCAGATGGGATACGCAGTATTTT. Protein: CASSRSTSRWDTQYF.